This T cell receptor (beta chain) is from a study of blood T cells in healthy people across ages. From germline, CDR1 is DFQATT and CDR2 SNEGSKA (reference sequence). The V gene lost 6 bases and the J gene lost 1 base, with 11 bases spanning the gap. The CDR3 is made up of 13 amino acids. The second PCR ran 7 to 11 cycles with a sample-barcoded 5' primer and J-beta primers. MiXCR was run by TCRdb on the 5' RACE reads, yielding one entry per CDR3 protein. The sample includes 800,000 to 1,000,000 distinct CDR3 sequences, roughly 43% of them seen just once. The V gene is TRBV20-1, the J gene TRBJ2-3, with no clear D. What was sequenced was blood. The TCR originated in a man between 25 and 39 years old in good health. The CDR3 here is CSAQKGGTDTQYF. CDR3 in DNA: TGCAGTGCACAGAAGGGTGGCACAGATACGCAGTATTTT.